This T cell receptor beta chain derives from a study of human T cells and chemical hapten exposure. TCRdb independently ran MiXCR on the RACE reads; one entry per CDR3 protein. The table has a few hundred thousand distinct CDR3 sequences, 5.5% seen once; the top ten hold about 8.2%. As to time point: pre-sensitization, week 0. Treatment of the sample: therapeutic diphenylcyclopropenone sensitization with weekly scalp DPC. The receptor comes from a woman aged 18-30 years with alopecia areata. Some clones in this sample may be carry-over from other donors' samples. Specimen: whole blood, collected in connection with sensitization to the hapten diphenylcyclopropenone (DPC).

CDR3 in amino acids: CASKADVGLQPQHF. For the CDR3, the DNA is TGTGCCAGCAAGGCCGACGTGGGGCTTCAGCCCCAGCATTTT. The chain has TRBV2 and TRBJ1-5, with D perhaps matching TRBD1 (5 bases). The V gene's germline CDR1 is SNHLY and CDR2 FYNNEI. Trimming left V 7 bases short and J 6 bases short, with 16 bases between. CDR3 length equals 14 residues.